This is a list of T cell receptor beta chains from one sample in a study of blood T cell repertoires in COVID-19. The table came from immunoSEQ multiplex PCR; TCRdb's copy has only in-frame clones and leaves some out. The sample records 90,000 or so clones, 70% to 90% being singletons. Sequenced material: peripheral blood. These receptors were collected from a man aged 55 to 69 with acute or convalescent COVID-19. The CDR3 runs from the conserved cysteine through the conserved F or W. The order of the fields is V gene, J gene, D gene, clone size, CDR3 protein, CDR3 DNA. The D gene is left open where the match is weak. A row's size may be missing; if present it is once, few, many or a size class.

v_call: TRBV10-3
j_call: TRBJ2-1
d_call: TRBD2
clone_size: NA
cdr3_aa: CAIKREDSYNEQFF
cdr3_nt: TGTGCCATTAAGCGGGAGGACTCCTACAATGAGCAGTTCTTC

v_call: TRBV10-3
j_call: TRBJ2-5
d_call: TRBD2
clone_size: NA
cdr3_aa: CAISDPGGKETQYF
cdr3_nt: TGTGCCATCAGTGACCCGGGAGGAAAAGAGACCCAGTACTTC

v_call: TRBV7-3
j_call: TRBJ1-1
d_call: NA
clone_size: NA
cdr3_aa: CASSLMGGPNTEAFF
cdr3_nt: TGTGCCAGCAGCTTAATGGGGGGGCCGAACACTGAAGCTTTCTTT

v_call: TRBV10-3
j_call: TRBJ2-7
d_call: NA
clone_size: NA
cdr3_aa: CAIRGGSSYEQYF
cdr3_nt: TGTGCCATCAGAGGCGGCAGCTCCTACGAGCAGTACTTC

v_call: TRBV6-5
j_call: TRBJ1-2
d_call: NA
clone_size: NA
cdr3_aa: CASSKFWTEYGYTF
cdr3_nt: TGTGCCAGCAGTAAATTTTGGACAGAATATGGCTACACCTTC

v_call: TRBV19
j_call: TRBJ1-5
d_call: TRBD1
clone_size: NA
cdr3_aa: CASSMLDRADQPQHF
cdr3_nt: TGTGCCAGTAGTATGCTCGACAGGGCGGATCAGCCCCAGCATTTT

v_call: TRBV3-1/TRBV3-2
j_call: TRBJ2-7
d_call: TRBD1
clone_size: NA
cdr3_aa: CASRSDRPPYEQYF
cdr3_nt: TGTGCCAGCAGATCGGACAGGCCCCCCTACGAGCAGTACTTC

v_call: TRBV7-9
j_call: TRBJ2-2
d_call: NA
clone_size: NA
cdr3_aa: CASSFNIHNTGELFF
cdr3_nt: TGTGCCAGCAGCTTCAACATCCATAACACCGGGGAGCTGTTTTTT

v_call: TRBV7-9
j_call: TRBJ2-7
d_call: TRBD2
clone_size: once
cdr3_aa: CASSPGLAGDEQYF
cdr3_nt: TGTGCCAGCAGCCCGGGACTAGCGGGAGACGAGCAGTACTTC

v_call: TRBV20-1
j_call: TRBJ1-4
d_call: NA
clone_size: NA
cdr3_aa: CSASGTVNEKLFF
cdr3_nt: TGCAGTGCTAGTGGTACTGTAAATGAAAAACTGTTTTTT

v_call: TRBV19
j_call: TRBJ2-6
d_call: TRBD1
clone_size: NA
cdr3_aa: CASSGDRAGANVLTF
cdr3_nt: TGTGCCAGTAGTGGAGACAGGGCTGGGGCCAACGTCCTGACTTTC

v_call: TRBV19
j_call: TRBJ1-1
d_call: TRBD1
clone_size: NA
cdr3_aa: CASSVTGVAEAFF
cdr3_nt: TGTGCCAGTAGTGTGACAGGGGTAGCTGAAGCTTTCTTT

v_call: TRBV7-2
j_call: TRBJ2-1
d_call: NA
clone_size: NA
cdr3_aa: CASSLSAGYNEQFF
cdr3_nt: TGTGCCAGCAGCTTAAGTGCGGGGTACAATGAGCAGTTCTTC

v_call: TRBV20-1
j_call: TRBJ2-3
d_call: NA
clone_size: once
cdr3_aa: CSASQRIRGTDTQYF
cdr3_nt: TGCAGTGCTAGTCAGCGGATTCGGGGCACAGATACGCAGTATTTT

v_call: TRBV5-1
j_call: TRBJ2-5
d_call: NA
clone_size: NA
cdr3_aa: CASSFRNGEQETQYF
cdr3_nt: TGCGCCAGCAGCTTTCGGAACGGGGAACAAGAGACCCAGTACTTC

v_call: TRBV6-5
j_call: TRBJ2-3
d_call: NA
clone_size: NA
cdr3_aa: CASSWEFGTDTQYF
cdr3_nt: TGTGCCAGCAGTTGGGAGTTCGGCACAGATACGCAGTATTTT

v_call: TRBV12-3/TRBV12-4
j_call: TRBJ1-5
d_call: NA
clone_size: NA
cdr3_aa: CASSLLDSQPQHF
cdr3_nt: TGTGCCAGCAGTTTACTCGACAGTCAGCCCCAGCATTTT

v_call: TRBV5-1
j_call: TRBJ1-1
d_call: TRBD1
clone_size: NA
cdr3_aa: CASSSGQGGTEAFF
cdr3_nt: TGCGCCAGCAGCTCAGGACAGGGAGGAACTGAAGCTTTCTTT

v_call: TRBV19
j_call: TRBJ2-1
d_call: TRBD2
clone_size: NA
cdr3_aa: CASSIGRRGEYNEQFF
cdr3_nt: TGTGCCAGTAGTATAGGCCGACGGGGGGAGTACAATGAGCAGTTCTTC

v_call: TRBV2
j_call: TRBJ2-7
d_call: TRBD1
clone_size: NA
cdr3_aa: CASSETRDRATFRYF
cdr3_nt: TGTGCCAGCAGTGAAACCCGGGACAGGGCGACCTTTAGATACTTC

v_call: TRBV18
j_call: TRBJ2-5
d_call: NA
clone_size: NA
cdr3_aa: CASSPPLPRTTSKTQYF
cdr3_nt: TGTGCCAGCTCACCACCACTTCCAAGGACTACGTCTAAGACCCAGTACTTC

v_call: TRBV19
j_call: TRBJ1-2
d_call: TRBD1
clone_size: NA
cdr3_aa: CASGQGLSYGYTF
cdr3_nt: TGTGCCAGCGGACAGGGGCTATCCTATGGCTACACCTTC

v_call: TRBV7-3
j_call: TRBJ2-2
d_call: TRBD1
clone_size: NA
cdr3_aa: CASSLRGTGSGELFF
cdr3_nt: TGTGCCAGCAGCTTAAGAGGGACAGGGTCCGGGGAGCTGTTTTTT

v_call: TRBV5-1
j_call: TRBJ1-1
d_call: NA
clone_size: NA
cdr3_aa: CASSLAQGGNTEAFF
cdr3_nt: TGCGCCAGCAGCTTGGCCCAAGGGGGAAACACTGAAGCTTTCTTT

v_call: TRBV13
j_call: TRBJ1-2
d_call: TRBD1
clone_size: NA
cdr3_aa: CASSSGTEGSRYTF
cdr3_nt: TGTGCCAGCAGCTCCGGGACAGAGGGTAGTCGCTACACCTTC

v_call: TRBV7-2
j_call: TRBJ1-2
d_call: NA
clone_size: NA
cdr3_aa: CASSPRGENYGYTF
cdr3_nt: TGTGCCAGCAGCCCCCGGGGGGAGAACTATGGCTACACCTTC